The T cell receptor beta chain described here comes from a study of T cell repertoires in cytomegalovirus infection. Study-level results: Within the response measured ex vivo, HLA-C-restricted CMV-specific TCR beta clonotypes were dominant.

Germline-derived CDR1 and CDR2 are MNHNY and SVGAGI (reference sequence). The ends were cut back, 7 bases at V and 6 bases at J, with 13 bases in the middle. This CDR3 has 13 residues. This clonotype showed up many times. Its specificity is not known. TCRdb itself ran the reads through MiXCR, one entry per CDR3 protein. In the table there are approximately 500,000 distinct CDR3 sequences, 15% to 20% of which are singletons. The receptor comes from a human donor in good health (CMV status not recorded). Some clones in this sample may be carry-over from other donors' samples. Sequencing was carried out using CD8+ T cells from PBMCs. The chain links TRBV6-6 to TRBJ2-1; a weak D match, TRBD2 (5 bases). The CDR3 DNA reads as TGTGCCAGCACCTCAGAGGGCCCCAATGAGCAGTTCTTC. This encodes CASTSEGPNEQFF.